This T cell receptor beta chain was documented in a study of cytomegalovirus exposure and HLA in healthy donors. Profiled with immunoSEQ multiplex PCR; TCRdb holds only in-frame clones, not every one. The sample yields some 340,000 clones, 75% to 90% seen once. Germline V gene lookup returns CDR1 MDHEN and CDR2 SYDVKM. The CDR3 runs 16 residues. The germline V and J ends were trimmed by 3 bases and 0 bases, with 14 bases remaining between them. The source of this sequence is a woman aged 25-40 years in good health and CMV-seropositive. V is TRBV28 and J is TRBJ1-1, with D maybe TRBD1 (5 bases). Sequences were obtained from PBMCs. CDR3 sequence: CASSLLGESMNTEAFF. CDR3 in DNA: TGTGCCAGCAGTTTGCTAGGGGAATCAATGAACACTGAAGCTTTCTTT.